The clone carrying this T cell receptor beta chain was recorded at least ten times. Its antigen is still unknown. TCRdb processed the 5' RACE reads anew with MiXCR; each CDR3 protein has one entry. The sample yields around 280,000 distinct CDR3 sequences, under 9% seen once. This specimen belongs to a study of identical twins. The study, taken as a whole, reports: There were fewer insertions in abundant cord blood beta clonotypes, but memory repertoires showed no such pattern.

These same data were also listed under a study on yellow fever vaccine responses in identical twins.

Specimen: memory (CD45RO+) T cells sorted from blood. This TCR was sampled from a woman aged 18-29 years in good health.

CDR3 in amino acids: CASSFWASGNTGELFF. CDR3 in DNA: TGCGCCAGCAGCTTTTGGGCTAGCGGAAACACCGGGGAGCTGTTTTTT. The V call is TRBV5-1, the J call TRBJ2-2; TRBD2 matches at 7 bases. V shed 2 bases, J shed 2 bases, and the junction held 6 bases outside the gene matches. The CDR3 covers 16 residues. The germline V gene has CDR1 SGHRS and CDR2 YFSETQ.